The 12 T cell receptor beta chains reported below all come from one sample, sequenced in a study of cytomegalovirus exposure and HLA in healthy donors. Researchers ran the PCR with 60 Vbeta and 13 Jbeta primers. Generated by immunoSEQ multiplex PCR, the TCRdb table keeps only in-frame clones and is missing some. This table has around 190,000 clones, more than 65% appearing once. The specimen sequenced was PBMCs. Receptors originate from a man between 35 and 55 years old in good health and CMV-seropositive.

The chain employs TRBV6-1 and TRBJ2-6, with D possibly being TRBD2 (6 bases). Germline V gives CDR1 MNHNS, CDR2 SASEGT. The length of the CDR3 is 19 residues. V shed 4 bases and J shed 0 bases, with 19 bases lying between them. The CDR3 is CASSGGDSFITSGANVLTF. For the CDR3, the DNA is TGTGCCAGCAGTGGGGGGGACTCCTTCATTACCTCTGGGGCCAACGTCCTGACTTTC.

This chain joins TRBV18 and TRBJ2-2; 8 bases agree with TRBD2. The CDR3 loop spans 16 amino acids. J gave up 7 bases and V 6 bases, and 13 bases lay outside the gene matches. Germline V gene sequence: CDR1 KGHSH, CDR2 LQKENI. The CDR3 loop is CASSRIAGTPGGELFF. The CDR3 coding sequence is TGTGCCAGCTCGCGTATAGCGGGGACTCCTGGCGGGGAGCTGTTTTTT.

This rearrangement joins TRBV25-1 to TRBJ1-1; the match to TRBD1 covers 8 bases. Unmatched junction bases numbered 1, after V lost 3 bases and J lost 1 base. Germline V gene data show CDR1 as MGHDK and CDR2 as SYGVNS. This CDR3 contains 14 residues. CDR3 sequence: CASSDGTGNTEAFF. The CDR3 coding sequence is TGTGCCAGCAGTGACGGGACAGGGAACACTGAAGCTTTCTTT.

The table lists this clone with a few counts. The chain uses TRBV29-1 and TRBJ1-1, with a tentative D call TRBD1 (6 bases). Germline-derived CDR1 and CDR2 are SQVTM and ANQGSEA. CDR3 length equals 13 residues. V lost 4 bases, J lost 1 base, and 10 bases lay in between. The CDR3 DNA sequence: TGCAGCGTTGGAGGACAGCGGAACACTGAAGCTTTCTTT. The encoded protein is CSVGGQRNTEAFF.

DNA of the CDR3: TGTGCCAGCGGGGACAGGGGTAACTATGGCTACACCTTC. Protein sequence: CASGDRGNYGYTF. The chain combines TRBV28 with TRBJ1-2; 10 bases match TRBD1. After removal of 8 bases from V and 1 base from J, the junction contained 1 base not matched to a gene. Looked up from germline, CDR1 is MDHEN and CDR2 is SYDVKM. This CDR3 has 13 amino acids.

This chain links TRBV7-2 with TRBJ1-2; D not resolved. V lost 7 bases, J lost 4 bases, and 13 bases lay in between. This CDR3 is built from 13 residues. Germline-derived CDR1 and CDR2 are SGHTA and FQGNSA. The CDR3 coding sequence is TGTGCCAGCACCCCCCGCGAAGTCTATGGCTACACCTTC. It encodes CASTPREVYGYTF.

This chain's CDR3 is CAISGTGVYEQYF. As DNA, the CDR3 is TGTGCCATCTCGGGAACAGGGGTCTACGAGCAGTACTTC. The V gene is TRBV10-3, the J gene TRBJ2-7; 7 bases map to TRBD1. The CDR3 length is 13 residues. CDR1 is ENHRY, CDR2 SYGVKD, per germline. After removal of 8 bases from V and 3 bases from J, the junction contained 7 bases not matched to a gene.

The J gene is TRBJ1-1, the V gene TRBV11-2, with D unresolved. Trimming removed 5 bases from V and 4 bases from J, with 14 bases in between. Germline V CDR1 and CDR2: SGHAT, FQNNGV. The CDR3 has 14 residues. The CDR3, as DNA: TGTGCCAGCAGCCCCGGGGAGTTGAGCACTGAAGCTTTCTTT. Amino acids: CASSPGELSTEAFF. The full variable domain, its missing parts supplied by reference TRBV11-2 and TRBJ1-1, is EAGVAQSPRYKIIEKRQSVAFWCNPISGHATLYWYQQILGQGPKLLIQFQNNGVVDDSQLPKDRFSAERLKGVDSTLKIQPAKLEDSAVYLCASSPGELSTEAFFGQGTRLTVV.

The chain recombines TRBV5-5 with TRBJ1-5; D unresolved. This CDR3 has 14 amino acids. Trimming stripped 4 bases from V and 1 base from J, with 9 bases between. Germline V gene data show CDR1 as SGHKS and CDR2 as YYEKEE (reference sequence). The CDR3 bases are TGTGCCAGCAGCAGAACAGCCAGCAATCAGCCCCAGCATTTT. Residues: CASSRTASNQPQHF.

In this sample, this clone turned up once. J is TRBJ1-1 and V is TRBV16, with 10 bases that match TRBD1. The CDR3 is 13 residues long. Losses at the gene ends were 4 bases for V and 11 bases for J; bases not matched to a gene: 7. Germline V gene data show CDR1 as KGHSY and CDR2 as FQNENV. Here the CDR3 reads CASSPRDRGIAFF. The CDR3 DNA follows: TGTGCCAGCAGCCCTCGGGACAGGGGTATCGCTTTCTTT. Looking up the rest from reference TRBV16 and TRBJ1-1 gives the full variable domain: GEEVAQTPKHLVRGEGQKAKLYCAPIKGHSYVFWYQQVLKNEFKFLISFQNENVFDETGMPKERFSAKCLPNSPCSLEIQATKLEDSAVYFCASSPRDRGIAFFGQGTRLTVV.

V usage is TRBV5-1 and J usage is TRBJ1-1; D is uncertain. Trimming took off 2 bases at V and 0 bases at J, with 8 bases between the two ends. This CDR3 region has 14 residues. The V gene's germline CDR1 is SGHRS and CDR2 YFSETQ. The CDR3 DNA reads as TGCGCCAGCAGCTTACAAACCATGAACACTGAAGCTTTCTTT. Its translation: CASSLQTMNTEAFF.

This clone was detected only once. The V and J genes are TRBV7-9 and TRBJ1-2; D not resolved. The germline V gene encodes CDR1 SEHNR and CDR2 FQNEAQ (reference sequence). This CDR3 region has 17 residues. The V end lost 5 bases, the J end lost 2 bases, and 21 bases lay between the germline ends. The CDR3 protein is CASSLSGSPGENYGYTF. CDR3 DNA: TGTGCCAGCAGCCTTTCGGGGTCACCGGGCGAAAACTATGGCTACACCTTC. Based on the CDR3 plus reference TRBV7-9 and TRBJ1-2, the full variable domain is DTGVSQNPRHKITKRGQNVTFRCDPISEHNRLYWYRQTLGQGPEFLTYFQNEAQLEKSRLLSDRFSAERPKGSFSTLEIQRTEQGDSAMYLCASSLSGSPGENYGYTFGSGTRLTVV.